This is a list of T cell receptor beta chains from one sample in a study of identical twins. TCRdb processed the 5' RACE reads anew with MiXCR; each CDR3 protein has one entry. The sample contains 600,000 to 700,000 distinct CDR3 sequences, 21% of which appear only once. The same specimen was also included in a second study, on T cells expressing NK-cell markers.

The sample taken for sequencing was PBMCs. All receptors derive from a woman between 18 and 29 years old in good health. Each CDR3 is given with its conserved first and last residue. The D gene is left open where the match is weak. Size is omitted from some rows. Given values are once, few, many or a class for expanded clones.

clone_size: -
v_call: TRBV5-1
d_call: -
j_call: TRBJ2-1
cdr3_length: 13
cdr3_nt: TGCGCCAGCAGCTTTGGCCGGAGCGATGAGCAGTTCTTC
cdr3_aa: CASSFGRSDEQFF

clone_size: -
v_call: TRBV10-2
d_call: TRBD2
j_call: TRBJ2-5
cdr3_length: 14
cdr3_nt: TGCGCCAGCAGAACCCCGGGACTACAAGAGACCCAGTACTTC
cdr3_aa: CASRTPGLQETQYF

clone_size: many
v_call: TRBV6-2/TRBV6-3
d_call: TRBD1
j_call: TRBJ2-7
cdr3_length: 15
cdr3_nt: TGTGCCAGCAACAACGACAGGGGCTTTCTACGCGAGCAGTACTTC
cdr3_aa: CASNNDRGFLREQYF

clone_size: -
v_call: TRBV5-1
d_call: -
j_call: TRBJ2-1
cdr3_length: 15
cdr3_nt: TGCGCCAGCAGCTTGCACTTCAGCTCCTACAATGAGCAGTTCTTC
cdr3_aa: CASSLHFSSYNEQFF

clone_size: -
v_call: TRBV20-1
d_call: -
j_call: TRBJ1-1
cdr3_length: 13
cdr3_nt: TGCAGTGCGTGGACAGACCCGAACACTGAAGCTTTCTTT
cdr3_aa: CSAWTDPNTEAFF

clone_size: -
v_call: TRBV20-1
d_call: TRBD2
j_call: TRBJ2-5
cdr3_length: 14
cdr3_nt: TGCAGTGCGATGACTAGCGGGGGTCAAGAGACCCAGTACTTC
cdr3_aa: CSAMTSGGQETQYF

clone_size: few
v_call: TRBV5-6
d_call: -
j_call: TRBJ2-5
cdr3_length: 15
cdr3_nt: TGTGCCAGCAGCTTGCGGGGGGCAAGTAGGAAGACCCAGTACTTC
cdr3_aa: CASSLRGASRKTQYF

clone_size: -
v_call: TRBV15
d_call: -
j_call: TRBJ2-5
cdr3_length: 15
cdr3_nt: TGTGCCACCAGCAGGGCCCTAGCGCGCCAAGAGACCCAGTACTTC
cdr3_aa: CATSRALARQETQYF

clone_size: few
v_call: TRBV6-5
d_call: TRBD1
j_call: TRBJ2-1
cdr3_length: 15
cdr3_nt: TGTGCCAGCAGTTACGTCGGGACAGAAAACAATGAGCAGTTCTTC
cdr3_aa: CASSYVGTENNEQFF

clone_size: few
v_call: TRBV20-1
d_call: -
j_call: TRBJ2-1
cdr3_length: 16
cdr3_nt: TGCAGTGCTAGAGAGGAAAGGATAGGCTCCTACAATGAGCAGTTCTTC
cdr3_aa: CSAREERIGSYNEQFF

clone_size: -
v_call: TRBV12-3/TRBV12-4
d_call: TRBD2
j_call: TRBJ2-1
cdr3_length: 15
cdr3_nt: TGTGCCAGCAGTGCTAGCGGGAGGGGTCACAATGAGCAGTTCTTC
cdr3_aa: CASSASGRGHNEQFF

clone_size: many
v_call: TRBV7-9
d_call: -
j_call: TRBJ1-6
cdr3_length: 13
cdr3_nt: TGTGCCAGCAGCGATCAGGGGATCTCACCCCTCCACTTT
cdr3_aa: CASSDQGISPLHF

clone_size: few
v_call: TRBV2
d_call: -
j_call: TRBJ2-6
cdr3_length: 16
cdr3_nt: TGTGCCAGCAGTCTGGGCAGGGGCTCTGGGGCCAACGTCCTGACTTTC
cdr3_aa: CASSLGRGSGANVLTF

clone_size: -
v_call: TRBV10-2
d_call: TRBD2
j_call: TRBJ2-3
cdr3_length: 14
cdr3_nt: TGCGCCAGCTCTCCAGCGGGAGCAGCAGATACGCAGTATTTT
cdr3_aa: CASSPAGAADTQYF

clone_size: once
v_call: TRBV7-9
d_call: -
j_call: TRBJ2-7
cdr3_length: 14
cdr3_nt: TGTGCCAGCAGCTTCCCCAGGACGGGCTACGAGCAGTACTTC
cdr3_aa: CASSFPRTGYEQYF

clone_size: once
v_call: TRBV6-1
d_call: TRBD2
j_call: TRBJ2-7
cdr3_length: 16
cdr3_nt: TGTGCCAGCAGCCCGATAGTAGCGGGACCTAGGGGCGAGCAGTACTTC
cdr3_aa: CASSPIVAGPRGEQYF

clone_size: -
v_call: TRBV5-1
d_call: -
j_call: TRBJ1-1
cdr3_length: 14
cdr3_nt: TGCGCCAGCAGCTTACAGGGAATTAACACTGAAGCTTTCTTT
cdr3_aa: CASSLQGINTEAFF

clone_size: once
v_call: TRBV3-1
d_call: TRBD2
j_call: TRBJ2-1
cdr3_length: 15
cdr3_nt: TGTGCCAGCAGCCTTGGGACTAGATCCTACAATGAGCAGTTCTTC
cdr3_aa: CASSLGTRSYNEQFF

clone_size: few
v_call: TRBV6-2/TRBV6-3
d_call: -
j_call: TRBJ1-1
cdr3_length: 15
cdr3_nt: TGTGCCAGCAGTTACTCGATATCGTTGAACACTGAAGCTTTCTTT
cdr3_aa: CASSYSISLNTEAFF

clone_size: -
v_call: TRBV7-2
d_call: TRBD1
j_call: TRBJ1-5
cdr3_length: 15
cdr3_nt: TGTGCCAGCAGCTCCCAAGGGACAGGGGGTCAGCCCCAGCATTTT
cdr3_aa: CASSSQGTGGQPQHF

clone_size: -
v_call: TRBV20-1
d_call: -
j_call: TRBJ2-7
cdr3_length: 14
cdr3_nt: TGCAGTGCTAGAGATCGAACAGGGCCCTACGAGCAGTACTTC
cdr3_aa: CSARDRTGPYEQYF

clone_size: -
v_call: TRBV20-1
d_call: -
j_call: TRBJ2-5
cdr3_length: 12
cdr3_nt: TGCAGTGCTAGAGGCTCCCAAGAGACCCAGTACTTC
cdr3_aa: CSARGSQETQYF

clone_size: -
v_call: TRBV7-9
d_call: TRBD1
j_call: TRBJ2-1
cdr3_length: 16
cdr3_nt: TGTGCCAGCAGCCTAGGGGGCCGAGACAGGCACAATGAGCAGTTCTTC
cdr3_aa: CASSLGGRDRHNEQFF

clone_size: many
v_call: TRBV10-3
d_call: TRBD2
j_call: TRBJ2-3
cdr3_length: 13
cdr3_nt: TGTGCCACCCTTAGCGGGGGAACAGATACGCAGTATTTT
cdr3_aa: CATLSGGTDTQYF

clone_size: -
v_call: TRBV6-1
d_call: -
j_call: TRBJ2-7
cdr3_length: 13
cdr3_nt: TGTGCCAGCAGTGAAACGACTGTCTACGAGCAGTACTTC
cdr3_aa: CASSETTVYEQYF

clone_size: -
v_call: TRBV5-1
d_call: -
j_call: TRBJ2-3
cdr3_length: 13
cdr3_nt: TGCGCCAGCAGCCCCGCAATCACAGATACGCAGTATTTT
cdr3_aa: CASSPAITDTQYF

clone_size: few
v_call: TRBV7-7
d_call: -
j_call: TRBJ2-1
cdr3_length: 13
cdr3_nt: TGTGCCAGCAGCTTAGAGGCCTGGGATGAGCAGTTCTTC
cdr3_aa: CASSLEAWDEQFF

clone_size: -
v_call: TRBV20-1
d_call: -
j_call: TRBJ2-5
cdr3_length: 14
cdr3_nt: TGCAGTGCTAGAACGGGGGACCCAAGGGAGACCCAGTACTTC
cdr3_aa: CSARTGDPRETQYF

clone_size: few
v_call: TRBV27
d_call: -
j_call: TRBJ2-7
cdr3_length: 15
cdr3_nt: TGTGCCAGCACCCCGTTACCGGGTCCGCTACTCGAGCAGTACTTC
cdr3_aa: CASTPLPGPLLEQYF

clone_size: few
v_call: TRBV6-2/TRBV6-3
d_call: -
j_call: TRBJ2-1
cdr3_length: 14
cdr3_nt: TGTGCCAGTTGGGGGGAGTTTTCGACCAATGAGCAGTTCTTC
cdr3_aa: CASWGEFSTNEQFF

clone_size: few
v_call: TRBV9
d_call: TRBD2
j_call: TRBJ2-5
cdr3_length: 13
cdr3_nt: TGTGCCAGCAGCGTCTCTAGCGGAGAGACCCAGTACTTC
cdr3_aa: CASSVSSGETQYF

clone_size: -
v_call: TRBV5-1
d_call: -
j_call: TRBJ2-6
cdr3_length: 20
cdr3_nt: TGCGCCAGCAGCTTGGTTGATCGGACCACCTCTTCCTCTGGGGCCAACGTCCTGACTTTC
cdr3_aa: CASSLVDRTTSSSGANVLTF

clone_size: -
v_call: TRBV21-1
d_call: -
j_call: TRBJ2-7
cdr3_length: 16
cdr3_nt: TGTGCCAGCAGATCAGGGATTTCCGGGACTAACTACGAGCAGTACTTC
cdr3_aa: CASRSGISGTNYEQYF

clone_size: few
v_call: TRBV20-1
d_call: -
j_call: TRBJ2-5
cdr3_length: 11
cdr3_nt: TGCAGTGCTAGGCCCGTGGAGACCCAGTACTTC
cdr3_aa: CSARPVETQYF

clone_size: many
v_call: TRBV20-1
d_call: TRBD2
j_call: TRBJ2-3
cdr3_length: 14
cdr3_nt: TGCAGTCTCTTTGCGGGGGGTATGGGAGATACGCAGTATTTT
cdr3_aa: CSLFAGGMGDTQYF

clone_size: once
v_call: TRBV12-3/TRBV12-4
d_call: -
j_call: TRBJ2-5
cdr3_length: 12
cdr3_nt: TGTGCCAGTCAAAGAAGTCGTCTGGCCCAGTACTTC
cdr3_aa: CASQRSRLAQYF

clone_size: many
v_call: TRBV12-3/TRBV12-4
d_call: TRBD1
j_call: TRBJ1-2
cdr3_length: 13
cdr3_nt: TGTGCCAGCAGTCCGGGACAGAGTGTTGGCTACACCTTC
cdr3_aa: CASSPGQSVGYTF

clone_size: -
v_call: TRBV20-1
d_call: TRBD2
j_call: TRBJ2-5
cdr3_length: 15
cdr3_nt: TGCAGTGCTATACTAGCGGGAGGGATCAGCGAGACCCAGTACTTC
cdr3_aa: CSAILAGGISETQYF

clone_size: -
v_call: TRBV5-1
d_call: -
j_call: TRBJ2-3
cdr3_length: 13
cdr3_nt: TGCGCCAGCAGCTTGGATTCCGACACCCCGCAGTATTTT
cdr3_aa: CASSLDSDTPQYF

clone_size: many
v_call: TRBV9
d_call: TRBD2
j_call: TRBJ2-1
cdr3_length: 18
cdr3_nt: TGTGCCAGCAGCGCGCAGACCCGACTAGCGGGAGGACAAAATGAGCAGTTCTTC
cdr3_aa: CASSAQTRLAGGQNEQFF

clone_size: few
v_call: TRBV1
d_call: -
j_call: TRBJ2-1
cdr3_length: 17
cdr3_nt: TGCACCAGCAGCCCCCTTAAGAGGCGGGATCCAACCAATGAGCAGTTCTTC
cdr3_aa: CTSSPLKRRDPTNEQFF

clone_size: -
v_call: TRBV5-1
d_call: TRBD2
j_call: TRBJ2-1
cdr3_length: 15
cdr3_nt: TGCGCCAGCAGCTACCTAGCGGGGGGGCGTAATGAGCAGTTCTTC
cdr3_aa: CASSYLAGGRNEQFF

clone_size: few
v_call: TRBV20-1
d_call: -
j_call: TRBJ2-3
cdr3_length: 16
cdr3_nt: TGCAGTGCTAGACTCCCCTGGGGCTACAGCACAGATACGCAGTATTTT
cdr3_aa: CSARLPWGYSTDTQYF

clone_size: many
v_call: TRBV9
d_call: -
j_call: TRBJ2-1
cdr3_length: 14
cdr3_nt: TGTGCCAGCAGCGTAGGAGGAGAGAACAATGAGCAGTTCTTC
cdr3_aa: CASSVGGENNEQFF

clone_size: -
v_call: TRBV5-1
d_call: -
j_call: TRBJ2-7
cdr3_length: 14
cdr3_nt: TGCGCCAGTAGTACTGACGGGTTCGCGTACGAGCAGTACTTC
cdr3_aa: CASSTDGFAYEQYF

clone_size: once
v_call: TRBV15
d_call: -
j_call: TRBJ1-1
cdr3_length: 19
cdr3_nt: TGTGCCACCAGCGTAGCACAAACCGGAAGGACAGACGAGAACACTGAAGCTTTCTTT
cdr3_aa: CATSVAQTGRTDENTEAFF

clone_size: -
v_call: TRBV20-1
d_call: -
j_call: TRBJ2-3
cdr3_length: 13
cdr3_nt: TGCAGTGCTAGGTTCAGGGGCCGCGATACGCAGTATTTT
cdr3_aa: CSARFRGRDTQYF

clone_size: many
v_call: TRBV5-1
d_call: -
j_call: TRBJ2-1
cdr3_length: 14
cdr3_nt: TGCGCCAGCAGTCCCGTCAGCTCCTACAATGAGCAGTTCTTC
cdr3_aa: CASSPVSSYNEQFF

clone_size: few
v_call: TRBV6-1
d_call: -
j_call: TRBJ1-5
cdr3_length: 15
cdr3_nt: TGTGCCAGCAGCCACGGCCCCGAAGCCCCTCAGCCCCAGCATTTT
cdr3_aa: CASSHGPEAPQPQHF

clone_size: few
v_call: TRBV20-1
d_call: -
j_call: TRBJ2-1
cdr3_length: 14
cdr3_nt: TGCAGTGGCGCGTTACAGAGCTCCTACAATGAGCAGTTCTTC
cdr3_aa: CSGALQSSYNEQFF

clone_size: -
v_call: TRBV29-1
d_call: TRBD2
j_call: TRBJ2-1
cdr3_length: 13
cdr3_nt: TGCAGCGTGGGGACTAGCAGTTACAATGAGCAGTTCTTC
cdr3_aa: CSVGTSSYNEQFF

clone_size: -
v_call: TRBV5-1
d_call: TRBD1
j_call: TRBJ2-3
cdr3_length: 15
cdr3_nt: TGCGCCAGCAGCTTGACGCAGGGGGCGAGAGATACGCAGTATTTT
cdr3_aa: CASSLTQGARDTQYF

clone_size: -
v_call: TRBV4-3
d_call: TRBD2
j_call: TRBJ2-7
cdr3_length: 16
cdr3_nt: TGCGCCAGCAGCCGATTTTCGGGGAGGGGCTCCTACGAGCAGTACTTC
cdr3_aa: CASSRFSGRGSYEQYF